These 9 T cell receptor beta chains share one sample of origin, sequenced in a study of T cell responses to AZD1222 COVID-19 vaccine. Produced via immunoSEQ multiplex PCR; TCRdb's table is partial and in-frame only. The data show tens of thousands of clones, with about 87% seen just once and approximately 11% held by the top ten. The input for sequencing was peripheral blood, taken 28 days after the second dose of the MenACWY control vaccine. The receptors stem from an adult who received the MenACWY meningococcal vaccine as a control.

This sequence joins TRBV3-1 (or the pseudogene TRBV3-2) and TRBJ2-7, with TRBD1 matching over 8 bases. The CDR3 contains 11 residues. Trimming cost V 2 bases and J 9 bases; bases outside gene matches: 0. Germline assignment: CDR1 LGHDT and CDR2 YNNKEL (reference sequence). The CDR3 region has the DNA TGTGCCAGCAGCCAACAGGGGGCGCAGTACTTC. It codes for CASSQQGAQYF.

The genes are TRBV6-5 and TRBJ1-6; TRBD1 matches at 7 bases. Unmatched junction bases numbered 4, after V lost 0 bases and J lost 8 bases. Germline CDR1 is MNHEY and CDR2 is SVGAGI. This CDR3 has 15 residues. The CDR3 nucleotides are TGTGCCAGCAGTTACTCGACAGGGATCGATTCACCCCTCCACTTT. Amino acid sequence: CASSYSTGIDSPLHF.

This clone appeared a single time. The CDR3 protein is CASSTQGLGEPQHF. The CDR3 region has the DNA TGTGCCAGCAGTACACAGGGGCTAGGGGAGCCCCAGCATTTT. The chain combines TRBV28 with TRBJ1-5; 7 nucleotides agree with TRBD1. V lost 5 bases to trimming and J lost 8 bases; unmatched junction nucleotides: 9. Germline loops: CDR1 MDHEN, CDR2 SYDVKM. The CDR3 is made up of 14 amino acids.

J is TRBJ1-2 and V is TRBV6-1, with D tentatively TRBD1 (6 bases). Trimming took 2 bases from V and 4 from J, leaving 17 bases between them. CDR3 length equals 16 residues. The V gene's germline CDR1 is MNHNS and CDR2 SASEGT. CDR3 in amino acids: CASSELDRPAGYGYTF. The CDR3 nucleotides read TGTGCCAGCAGTGAATTAGACAGGCCAGCTGGCTATGGCTACACCTTC.

This clone has a handful of counts. DNA of the CDR3: TGTGCCAGCAGCCCTGGAGGCTTCGATAGCAATCAGCCCCAGCATTTT. Protein: CASSPGGFDSNQPQHF. The chain couples TRBV7-9 to TRBJ1-5; D uncertain. The germline V gene encodes CDR1 SEHNR and CDR2 FQNEAQ (reference sequence). Deletions cut 5 bases from V and 0 bases from J, with 14 bases between. The CDR3 consists of 16 residues.

The chain carries TRBV11-3 and TRBJ2-7, with TRBD1 identical over 10 bases. Germline trimming cut 4 bases from V and 0 bases from J; bases unmatched to any gene: 3. CDR3 length: 15 amino acids. Germline V lookup: CDR1 SGHNT, CDR2 YENEEA. The CDR3 DNA reads TGTGCCAGCAGCTATGGGACAGGGGCCTCCTACGAGCAGTACTTC. Protein: CASSYGTGASYEQYF.

This chain joins TRBV5-4 and TRBJ1-2, with no clear D. Germline-derived CDR1 and CDR2 are SGHNT and YYREEE (reference sequence). The length of the CDR3 is 13 residues. The V end was cut by 0 bases, the J end by 2 bases, with 5 bases between. This chain's CDR3 is CASSLDRNYGYTF. In nucleotides, the CDR3 is TGTGCCAGCAGCTTGGATAGAAACTATGGCTACACCTTC.

The chain employs TRBV5-1 and TRBJ1-4; TRBD1 might be the D (5 bases). CDR1 and CDR2 (germline): SGHRS, YFSETQ. This CDR3 has 13 amino acids. Deletions cut 4 bases from V and 4 bases from J, with 8 bases between. CDR3 DNA sequence: TGCGCCAGCAGCGGGACCTTTAATGAAAAACTGTTTTTT. Encoded protein: CASSGTFNEKLFF.

This chain connects TRBV3-1 (or the pseudogene TRBV3-2) to TRBJ1-2; no firm D call. This CDR3 is 11 amino acids long. V was cut by 1 base and J by 7 bases, with 4 bases left in between. Looked up from germline, CDR1 is LGHDT and CDR2 is YNNKEL (reference sequence). The CDR3 DNA reads TGTGCCAGCAGCCAAGGGCGTGGCTACACCTTC. It codes for CASSQGRGYTF.